The 11 T cell receptor beta chains in this list originate from one sample, sequenced in a study of T cells in Graves' hyperthyroidism and ophthalmopathy. It was RNA transcripts that yielded the amplified TCR beta CDR3 regions. When the TCR CDR3 underwent first-round RT-PCR, the HTBI primer set was used. MiXCR, run by TCRdb on the multiplex PCR reads, gives a single entry per CDR3 protein. Among under 600,000 distinct CDR3 sequences listed, approximately 16% were seen once. The material sequenced was blood. The receptors come from a middle-aged woman with Graves' ophthalmopathy.

This chain connects TRBV5-1 to TRBJ2-7; D might be TRBD1 (5 bases). The germline V and J ends were trimmed by 5 bases and 7 bases, with 25 bases remaining between them. The CDR3 is made up of 16 amino acids. CDR1 and CDR2 (germline): SGHRS, YFSETQ. The CDR3 spells CASSFEPQGLLTEQYF. Here the CDR3 DNA reads TGCGCCAGCAGTTTTGAGCCCCAGGGCCTACTAACAGAGCAGTACTTC.

This chain uses TRBV10-3 with TRBJ2-3; TRBD1 matches 8 bases. Trimming removed 10 bases from V and 4 bases from J; junction bases left unmatched: 4. This CDR3 contains 12 residues. CDR1 is ENHRY, CDR2 SYGVKD, per germline. CDR3 loop: CATQGEADTQYF. CDR3 sequence (DNA): TGTGCCACACAGGGGGAGGCAGATACGCAGTATTTT.

The chain carries TRBV18 and TRBJ2-1; TRBD1 aligns across 9 bases. V shed 2 bases, J shed 1 base, and the junction held 12 bases outside the gene matches. Looked up from germline, CDR1 is KGHSH and CDR2 is LQKENI. The CDR3 contains 19 residues. CDR3 residues: CASSPMGQGTMGSYNEQFF. CDR3 DNA sequence: TGTGCCAGCTCACCAATGGGACAGGGTACAATGGGATCCTACAATGAGCAGTTCTTC.

This clonotype was detected ten times or more. The CDR3 protein is CASSETQLGTNEKLFF. In DNA form, the CDR3 reads TGTGCCAGCAGCGAGACCCAACTCGGAACTAATGAAAAACTGTTTTTT. J is TRBJ1-4 and V is TRBV7-8, with D unresolved. This CDR3 is built from 16 residues. V dropped 5 bases and J dropped 1 base, with 14 bases sitting between them. Germline V CDR1 and CDR2: SGHVS, FQNEAQ. Supplemented by reference TRBV7-8 and TRBJ1-4, the full variable domain reads GAGVSQSPRYKVAKRGQDVALRCDPISGHVSLFWYQQALGQGPEFLTYFQNEAQLDKSGLPSDRFFAERPEGSVSTLKIQRTQQEDSAVYLCASSETQLGTNEKLFFGSGTQLSVL.

V usage is TRBV6-1 and J usage is TRBJ2-7; TRBD1 might be the D (6 bases). The CDR3 totals 16 residues. V lost 7 bases, J lost 4 bases, and 23 bases lay in between. From germline, CDR1 is MNHNS and CDR2 SASEGT. This CDR3 reads CASNAIGTQRPYEQYF. In nucleotides, the CDR3 is TGTGCCAGCAACGCGATCGGGACACAACGGCCGTACGAGCAGTACTTC.

The CDR3: CASSFLPNTEAFF. DNA of the CDR3: TGTGCCAGCAGCTTCCTCCCGAACACTGAAGCTTTCTTT. The chain recombines TRBV5-6 with TRBJ1-1; D is uncertain. The CDR3 has 13 residues. With 2 bases removed from V and 1 base from J, the gap between germline ends came to 6 bases. Germline V gene sequence: CDR1 SGHDT, CDR2 YYEEEE.

The sample holds many counts of this clonotype. This sequence joins TRBV27 and TRBJ2-3, with 14 bases fitting TRBD2. The germline V gene encodes CDR1 MNHEY and CDR2 SMNVEV (reference sequence). The CDR3 covers 18 residues. After removal of 5 bases from V and 5 bases from J, the junction contained 12 bases not matched to a gene. The CDR3 DNA reads TGTGCCAGCAGTCCAAGCGGGACTAGCGGGAGTAAGGGAGATACGCAGTATTTT. The encoded protein is CASSPSGTSGSKGDTQYF.

Worth noting for this clonotype: Possible read error: a much larger clone is one base away. This chain connects TRBV6-2 or TRBV6-3 to TRBJ1-4; D not resolved. The CDR3 has 15 amino acids. Germline V CDR1 and CDR2: MNHEY, SVGEGT. The DNA for the CDR3 is TGTGCCAGCAGATCATATAGTGCAACTAATGAAAAACTGGTTTTT. It is translated as CASRSYSATNEKLVF.

The sample holds a few counts of this clonotype. The genes are TRBV12-3 or TRBV12-4 and TRBJ2-1; D is uncertain. This CDR3 comprises 13 residues. The V end lost 0 bases, the J end lost 9 bases, and 9 bases lay between the germline ends. CDR3 bases: TGTGCCAGCAGTTTAGCGCAAGTTTCTGAGCAGTTCTTC. This sequence encodes CASSLAQVSEQFF.

There are many counts of this clonotype. The rearrangement uses TRBV5-4 and TRBJ1-1; D not certain. Germline CDR1 is SGHNT and CDR2 is YYREEE (reference sequence). V lost 0 bases and J 0 bases, leaving 9 bases between the germline ends. The CDR3 length is 15 residues. The CDR3 sequence is CASSLAGLVNTEAFF. The CDR3 coding sequence is TGTGCCAGCAGCTTGGCCGGATTGGTGAACACTGAAGCTTTCTTT. Based on the CDR3 plus reference TRBV5-4 and TRBJ1-1, the full variable domain is ETGVTQSPTHLIKTRGQQVTLRCSSQSGHNTVSWYQQALGQGPQFIFQYYREEENGRGNFPPRFSGLQFPNYSSELNVNALELDDSALYLCASSLAGLVNTEAFFGQGTRLTVV.

The rearrangement links TRBV6-1 to TRBJ2-2; TRBD2 is a possible D gene (6 bases). Trimming shortened V by 7 bases and J by 6 bases, and 15 bases separated the two germline ends. The CDR3 runs to 14 residues. Per the germline V gene, CDR1 is MNHNS and CDR2 is SASEGT. The CDR3 spells CASKEGEESGELFF. The CDR3 bases are TGTGCCAGCAAGGAGGGCGAGGAGTCCGGGGAGCTGTTTTTT.